This entry lists 11 T cell receptor beta chains sequenced from one sample in a study of CD8+ T cells in alopecia areata (dated by TCRdb to 2017 to 2018). Receptor amplification or capture employed the immunoSEQ multiplex PCR assay. For TCR sequencing, RNA was extracted from every sample and reverse transcribed into cDNA to serve as template. What TCRdb holds here is the immuneACCESS table cut down to in-frame rearrangements. Part of the clones is not present; checked against another copy, under half of the missing clones reflect an unresolved V gene, and the others are unexplained. The sample includes 3,500 to 4,500 clones, with about 60% observed a single time. The ten largest clones add up to roughly an eighth of the sample. The sample's time point label, in plain terms: less than five weeks on oral tofacitinib. Sample treatment or condition, as interpreted from the label and publication: oral pan-JAK inhibitor, 5-10 mg twice daily. Peripheral blood and lesional scalp punch biopsies were obtained from patients with alopecia areata.

The source was skin, collected at week 4, from a patient treated with tofacitinib. The receptors shown here come from a human donor with alopecia areata.

This clone has just a few counts. The chain couples TRBV7-8 to TRBJ2-1; D is possibly TRBD1 (5 bases). V lost 5 bases and J 9 bases, leaving 8 bases between the germline ends. CDR3 length: 11 residues. From germline, CDR1 is SGHVS and CDR2 FQNEAQ. This CDR3 is CASSSGAEQFF. The CDR3 bases are TGTGCCAGCAGCAGTGGGGCTGAGCAGTTCTTC.

The chain carries TRBV13 and TRBJ1-5; D not certain. The CDR3 covers 12 residues. CDR1 and CDR2 from the germline V gene are PRHDT and FYEKMQ (reference sequence). V gave up 0 bases and J gave up 7 bases, with 4 bases separating them. CDR3 sequence reads: CASSLGNQPQHF. In DNA form, the CDR3 reads TGTGCCAGCAGCTTAGGGAACCAGCCCCAGCATTTT.

The chain couples TRBV14 to TRBJ2-5; no definite D call. From germline, CDR1 is SGHDN and CDR2 FVKESK. The CDR3 spans 14 residues. V was cut by 4 bases and J by 5 bases, with 14 bases left in between. The CDR3 DNA reads TGTGCCAGCAGCCCCTACTCAAGTGGGGAGACCCAGTACTTC. Protein: CASSPYSSGETQYF.

In DNA, the CDR3 is TGTGCCTGGAAACCGGAGACAGGGAACACCGGGGAGCTGTTTTTT. This sequence encodes CAWKPETGNTGELFF. V gene TRBV30 combines with J gene TRBJ2-2; a weak D match, TRBD1 (6 bases). The CDR3 has 15 amino acids. CDR1 and CDR2 from the germline V gene are GTSNPN and SVGIG (reference sequence). Trimming took off 4 bases at V and 1 base at J, with 13 bases between the two ends.

CDR3 residues: CASSQARAIYF. In DNA form, the CDR3 reads TGCGCCAGCAGCCAGGCTCGGGCCATATATTTT. V is TRBV4-1 and J is TRBJ1-3; D uncertain. Germline V gives CDR1 MGHRA, CDR2 YSYEKL. Trimming pared 3 bases from V and 11 bases from J, leaving 8 bases between. This CDR3 comprises 11 residues.

The chain combines TRBV4-1 with TRBJ1-2; TRBD1 is a possible D gene (5 bases). The germline V gene encodes CDR1 MGHRA and CDR2 YSYEKL. Trimming shortened V by 0 bases and J by 2 bases, and 16 bases separated the two germline ends. CDR3 length: 17 amino acids. The chain's CDR3 is CASSQEPGDPSNYGYTF. The CDR3 DNA is TGCGCCAGCAGCCAAGAACCGGGGGACCCCTCAAACTATGGCTACACCTTC.

The genes are TRBV18 and TRBJ2-7; D is possibly TRBD1 or TRBD2 (6 bases each). Germline lookup yields CDR1 KGHSH and CDR2 LQKENI. There are 14 residues in the CDR3. V lost 5 bases, J lost 4 bases, and 15 bases lay in between. DNA for the CDR3: TGTGCCAGCTCAACCGGGGGCGGTCCATACGAGCAGTACTTC. This sequence encodes CASSTGGGPYEQYF.

This chain links TRBV5-1 with TRBJ2-7, with 13 bases fitting TRBD2. There are 16 residues in the CDR3. The V and J ends lost 2 bases and 3 bases, in that order; junction bases with no gene match: 5. Germline CDR1 reads SGHRS; CDR2 reads YFSETQ. CDR3 sequence: CASSFTGTSGIYEQYF. CDR3 coding DNA: TGCGCCAGCAGCTTCACCGGGACTAGCGGGATCTACGAGCAGTACTTC.

The chain carries TRBV7-2 and TRBJ2-7; no clear D gene. Trimming shortened V by 7 bases and J by 7 bases, and 14 bases separated the two germline ends. Germline V gene lookup returns CDR1 SGHTA and CDR2 FQGNSA. This CDR3 is built from 12 residues. The CDR3 region is CASTIGPAEQYF. The CDR3 nucleotides read TGTGCCAGCACCATAGGGCCTGCGGAGCAGTACTTC. Full variable domain (remainder filled in from reference TRBV7-2 and TRBJ2-7): GAGVSQSPSNKVTEKGKDVELRCDPISGHTALYWYRQSLGQGLEFLIYFQGNSAPDKSGLPSDRFSAERTGGSVSTLTIQRTQQEDSAVYLCASTIGPAEQYFGPGTRLTVT.

V usage is TRBV5-5 and J usage is TRBJ2-1; D gene ambiguous. Germline-derived CDR1 and CDR2 are SGHKS and YYEKEE (reference sequence). The V gene lost 1 base and the J gene lost 3 bases, with 5 bases spanning the gap. The CDR3 spans 13 residues. CDR3 nucleotide sequence: TGTGCCAGCAGCTTGTACGGCTACAATGAGCAGTTCTTC. Translating it yields CASSLYGYNEQFF.

J is TRBJ2-1 and V is TRBV2; no clear D. The CDR3 length is 12 residues. Trimming cost V 8 bases and J 5 bases, with 10 bases left between them. Germline-derived CDR1 and CDR2 are SNHLY and FYNNEI. The CDR3 nucleotides are TGTGCCAGCCGGCAGGCCAACAATGAGCAGTTCTTC. It translates to CASRQANNEQFF.